This TCR beta chain was recovered during a study of blood T cell repertoires in COVID-19. Study background: Samples taken during acute and convalescent COVID-19 were collected in the United States, Italy and Spain. The cDNA or gDNA used as material had been derived from T cells, B-cell-depleted T cells, or PBMCs.

The CDR3 loop spans 18 amino acids. The germline V gene has CDR1 SGHAT and CDR2 FQNNGV. V was trimmed by 1 base and J by 2 bases, leaving 20 bases between them. As handled by the study authors: Estimated nucleated cell counts came from reference gene primer amplification. Produced via immunoSEQ multiplex PCR; TCRdb's table is partial and in-frame only. V, J and clone size are taken as reported in that table, and D and trimming were inferred from the DNA itself. The sample contains 150,000 to 200,000 clones, roughly 80% of which appear only once. Sequencing input: peripheral blood. The V and J genes are TRBV11-2 and TRBJ1-1; D might be TRBD1 (6 bases). The source is a woman aged 65 to 85 with COVID-19, enrolled during active disease. This CDR3 reads CASSLGSGGAISNTEAFF. The CDR3 coding sequence is TGTGCCAGCAGCTTAGGGTCGGGGGGGGCAATCAGCAACACTGAAGCTTTCTTT.